This paragraph covers one T cell receptor (beta chain) sequence. Authors' methods: Estimated nucleated cell counts came from reference gene primer amplification. Some clones are missing from TCRdb's copy, which holds only in-frame ones; the method was immunoSEQ multiplex PCR. The DNA was the basis for D and trimming; V, J and clone size are from that table. This table has 200,000 or so clones, approximately 87% appearing once. V dropped 0 bases and J dropped 2; count of bases not matched to a gene: 9. This CDR3 contains 17 residues. Looked up from germline, CDR1 is SGHTA and CDR2 is FQGNSA. These data belong to a study of blood T cell repertoires in COVID-19. Across the study: Sources were T cells, B-cell-depleted T cells, or PBMCs; the material itself was cDNA or gDNA.

The V gene is TRBV7-2, the J gene TRBJ2-7; 8 nucleotides align to TRBD2. Sequencing input: peripheral blood. The source of this sequence is a woman in her seventies with acute or convalescent COVID-19. CDR3: CASSLARGGGPTYEQYF. The CDR3 coding sequence is TGTGCCAGCAGCTTAGCGCGTGGCGGGGGGCCCACCTACGAGCAGTACTTC.